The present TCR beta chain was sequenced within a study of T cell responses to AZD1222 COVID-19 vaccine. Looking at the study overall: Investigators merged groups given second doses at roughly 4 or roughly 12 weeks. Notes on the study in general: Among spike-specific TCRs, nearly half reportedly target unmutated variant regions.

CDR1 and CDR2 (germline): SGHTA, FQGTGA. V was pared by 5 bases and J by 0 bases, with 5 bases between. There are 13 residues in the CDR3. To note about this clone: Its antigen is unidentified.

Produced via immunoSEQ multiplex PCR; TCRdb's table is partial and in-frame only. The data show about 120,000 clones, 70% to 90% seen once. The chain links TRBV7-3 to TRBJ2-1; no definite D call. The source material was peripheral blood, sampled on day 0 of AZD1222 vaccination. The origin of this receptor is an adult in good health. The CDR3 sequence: CASSARSYNEQFF. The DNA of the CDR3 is TGTGCCAGCAGCGCCCGCTCCTACAATGAGCAGTTCTTC.